The 28 T cell receptor beta chains listed next were all sequenced from one sample in a study of T cells in Graves' hyperthyroidism and ophthalmopathy. TCR beta CDR3 region amplification was performed from RNA transcripts. Carried out on the TCR CDR3, a first-round RT-PCR used the HTBI primer set. TCRdb reanalysed the multiplex PCR reads using MiXCR and keeps one entry per CDR3 protein. The sample gives approximately 400,000 distinct CDR3 sequences, about 15% of which show up once; around an eighth is in the top ten. The sample taken for sequencing was blood. The receptor set was obtained from a woman under 30 with Graves' hyperthyroidism.

The chain links TRBV11-3 to TRBJ2-3; D is ambiguous. V was trimmed by 5 bases and J by 0 bases, leaving 9 bases between them. In germline, CDR1 is SGHNT, CDR2 YENEEA. The CDR3 totals 14 residues. This CDR3 reads CASSNQPSTDTQYF. The DNA of the CDR3 is TGTGCCAGCAGCAACCAACCTAGCACAGATACGCAGTATTTT.

The genes are TRBV9 and TRBJ2-7, with 7 positions matching TRBD1. The CDR3 is 17 amino acids. The trim removed 7 bases at V and 2 bases at J, leaving 18 bases unmatched. Germline loops: CDR1 SGDLS, CDR2 YYNGEE. Here the CDR3 reads CASPHLLRDSSTYEQYF. The DNA of the CDR3 is TGTGCCAGCCCCCACCTTCTTCGGGACAGCTCTACCTACGAGCAGTACTTC.

This chain uses TRBV4-1 with TRBJ2-2, with a possible D match to TRBD2 (5 bases). Germline-derived CDR1 and CDR2 are MGHRA and YSYEKL. The CDR3 runs 15 residues. V shed 5 bases and J shed 3 bases, with 13 bases lying between them. CDR3: CASSEGSGYTGELFF. The DNA of the CDR3 is TGCGCCAGCAGCGAAGGGTCGGGGTACACCGGGGAGCTGTTTTTT.

The chain recombines TRBV19 with TRBJ1-5; no definite D call. The germline V and J ends were trimmed by 5 bases and 2 bases, with 10 bases remaining between them. The CDR3 has 14 amino acids. Germline V gene lookup returns CDR1 LNHDA and CDR2 SQIVND (reference sequence). CDR3 sequence (DNA): TGTGCCAGTAGTTGGACCCACGGCAATCAGCCCCAGCATTTT. It translates to CASSWTHGNQPQHF. Full variable domain (missing parts from reference TRBV19 and TRBJ1-5): DGGITQSPKYLFRKEGQNVTLSCEQNLNHDAMYWYRQDPGQGLRLIYYSQIVNDFQKGDIAEGYSVSREKKESFPLTVTSAQKNPTAFYLCASSWTHGNQPQHFGDGTRLSIL.

In its sample, this clonotype was seen many times. DNA of the CDR3: TGTGCCAGCAGTACCCAGGGACAGGGAAGGAAGACCCAGTACTTC. It codes for CASSTQGQGRKTQYF. The rearrangement links TRBV28 to TRBJ2-5; TRBD1 matches at 9 bases. The J segment lost 6 bases and the V segment lost 5 bases, leaving 10 bases of the junction unmatched. Per the germline V gene, CDR1 is MDHEN and CDR2 is SYDVKM. The CDR3 sequence is 15 residues long.

This clonotype was observed at least ten times. The V and J genes are TRBV27 and TRBJ2-7; TRBD2 aligns across 7 bases. The CDR3 is 14 amino acids. V lost 7 bases to trimming and J lost 5 bases; unmatched junction nucleotides: 11. Germline values: CDR1 MNHEY, CDR2 SMNVEV (reference sequence). CDR3 nucleotides: TGTGCCAGCACCCCATTAAGCGGGACCCACGAGCAGTACTTC. Amino acid sequence: CASTPLSGTHEQYF.

Ten or more counts support this clonotype. The V call is TRBV28, the J call TRBJ2-1; no firm D call. This CDR3 region has 12 residues. Trimming removed 6 bases from V and 1 base from J, with 4 bases in between. CDR1 is MDHEN, CDR2 SYDVKM, per germline. The CDR3 DNA reads as TGTGCCAGCAGGCCGTCCTACAATGAGCAGTTCTTC. Its translation is CASRPSYNEQFF.

This clonotype was seen repeatedly, ten times or more. The gene calls are TRBV3-1 and TRBJ2-1, with unresolved D. CDR1 and CDR2 from the germline V gene are LGHDT and YNNKEL (reference sequence). V lost 0 bases and J 7 bases, leaving 16 bases between the germline ends. The CDR3 is 16 residues long. The CDR3 is CASSQDLVSWKNEQFF. The CDR3, as DNA: TGTGCCAGCAGCCAAGATTTGGTATCATGGAAGAATGAGCAGTTCTTC.

This clonotype was observed a handful of times. The genes are TRBV20-1 and TRBJ2-5, with 16 bases that match TRBD2. With V trimmed by 0 bases and J by 2 bases, 12 bases remained unmatched. There are 20 residues in the CDR3. The germline CDR1 and CDR2 sequences are DFQATT and SNEGSKA (reference sequence). CDR3 in DNA: TGCAGTGCTAGAGATTTCTCGGGACTAGCGGGAGGGCCGATACAAGAGACCCAGTACTTC. Translation gives CSARDFSGLAGGPIQETQYF.

This clonotype has a handful of counts. The chain has TRBV5-1 and TRBJ2-6, with TRBD1 as a possible D gene (6 bases). Germline V lookup: CDR1 SGHRS, CDR2 YFSETQ. The CDR3 has 15 amino acids. Trimming cost V 1 base and J 8 bases, with 13 bases left between them. The CDR3, as DNA: TGCGCCAGCAGCTTGCCCTCACAGGGCACCAACGTCCTGACTTTC. It encodes CASSLPSQGTNVLTF.

This clonotype was counted at least ten times. This chain links TRBV18 with TRBJ2-7, with TRBD1 matching 7 bases. From germline, CDR1 is KGHSH and CDR2 LQKENI. The V segment lost 2 bases and the J segment 3 bases; nucleotides outside the gene matches: 4. The length of the CDR3 is 14 residues. The CDR3 DNA is TGTGCCAGCTCACCAGCACAGGGGAACTACGAGCAGTACTTC. Its translation: CASSPAQGNYEQYF.

This chain links TRBV9 with TRBJ2-1, with D perhaps TRBD2 (6 bases). CDR3 length: 14 amino acids. With 0 bases removed from V and 6 bases from J, the gap between germline ends came to 10 bases. Germline values: CDR1 SGDLS, CDR2 YYNGEE. Written as DNA, the CDR3 is TGTGCCAGCAGCGTAGTGCTGGGGGGCAATGAGCAGTTCTTC. Translation: CASSVVLGGNEQFF. Variable domain in full (rest from reference TRBV9 and TRBJ2-1): DSGVTQTPKHLITATGQRVTLRCSPRSGDLSVYWYQQSLDQGLQFLIQYYNGEERAKGNILERFSAQQFPDLHSELNLSSLELGDSALYFCASSVVLGGNEQFFGPGTRLTVL.

This clonotype was recorded many times. The rearrangement uses TRBV27 and TRBJ1-1, with D tentatively TRBD1 (5 bases). The V gene's germline CDR1 is MNHEY and CDR2 SMNVEV (reference sequence). CDR3 length: 14 residues. The V gene lost 1 base and the J gene lost 5 bases, with 11 bases spanning the gap. This chain's CDR3 is CASSLFDGGTEAFF. CDR3 nucleotide sequence: TGTGCCAGCAGTTTATTCGATGGGGGGACTGAAGCTTTCTTT.

This clonotype was recorded a few times. Germline and junction disagree at one end, which may indicate a read error. The V gene is TRBV15, the J gene TRBJ2-7; 7 bases are shared with TRBD1. Germline V gives CDR1 LNHNV, CDR2 YYDKDF (reference sequence). CDR3 length equals 14 residues. The CDR3 protein is CATSNPGQLYEQHF. The DNA of the CDR3 is TGTGCCACCAGCAACCCGGGACAGCTCTACGAGCAGCACTTC.

This clonotype came up many times. The DNA for the CDR3 is TGTGCCAGCTCACCAGGACCCGGATATGGCTACACCTTC. It codes for CASSPGPGYGYTF. V and J are TRBV18 and TRBJ1-2, with D unresolved. The germline gives CDR1 KGHSH, CDR2 LQKENI. V was shortened by 2 bases and J by 5 bases, with 9 bases between the two germline ends. The CDR3 loop spans 13 amino acids.

The J gene is TRBJ2-3, the V gene TRBV19; the D is unclear. Trimming left V 2 bases short and J 2 bases short, with 11 bases between. The CDR3 totals 15 residues. Germline V gene lookup returns CDR1 LNHDA and CDR2 SQIVND (reference sequence). In DNA form, the CDR3 reads TGTGCCAGTAGTATAATAGGTGCAGCCACAGATACGCAGTATTTT. Translating gives CASSIIGAATDTQYF.

This clonotype was counted ten times or more. The V gene is TRBV6-1, the J gene TRBJ1-2; 7 bases line up with TRBD1. Germline V CDR1 and CDR2: MNHNS, SASEGT. The V and J ends lost 6 bases and 3 bases, in that order; junction bases with no gene match: 4. This CDR3 is 13 amino acids long. The CDR3 DNA reads as TGTGCCAGCAGAACTACAGGGGACTATGGCTACACCTTC. It translates to CASRTTGDYGYTF.

The rearrangement uses TRBV29-1 and TRBJ2-3, with 9 nucleotides matching TRBD2. With V trimmed by 8 bases and J by 1 base, 7 bases remained unmatched. Germline values: CDR1 SQVTM, CDR2 ANQGSEA. The CDR3 consists of 14 residues. The CDR3 here is CSLRGRGGTDTQYF. CDR3 coding DNA: TGCAGCCTTCGCGGGAGGGGCGGCACAGATACGCAGTATTTT.

This sequence joins TRBV24-1 and TRBJ2-2; D is perhaps TRBD1 (5 bases). The length of the CDR3 is 15 residues. Germline CDR1 is KGHDR and CDR2 is SFDVKD. V was clipped by 4 bases and J by 1 base, with 9 bases between them. The CDR3 DNA reads TGTGCCACCAGTGACCTCGACAGGAACACCGGGGAGCTGTTTTTT. It is translated as CATSDLDRNTGELFF.

This clonotype was recorded many times. The J gene is TRBJ1-6, the V gene TRBV2, with unresolved D. V lost 3 bases to trimming and J lost 4 bases, with 7 bases between them. CDR1 and CDR2 from the germline V gene are SNHLY and FYNNEI. CDR3 size: 14 residues. The CDR3 loop reads CASSERQYNSPLHF. CDR3 sequence (DNA): TGTGCCAGCAGTGAGCGGCAATATAATTCACCCCTCCACTTT.

This clonotype was detected ten times or more. The chain combines TRBV5-1 with TRBJ2-3; TRBD1 or TRBD2 may be the D gene (5 bases each). CDR1 is SGHRS and CDR2 is YFSETQ in the germline V gene. CDR3 length: 13 residues. V gave up 5 bases and J gave up 11 bases, with 18 bases separating them. CDR3 loop: CASRPGAGKGQYF. CDR3 DNA: TGCGCCAGCAGGCCCGGGGCGGGTAAAGGGCAGTATTTT.

There are a few counts of this clonotype. The rearrangement uses TRBV4-1 and TRBJ1-1; a weak D match, TRBD1 (5 bases). V was shortened by 1 base and J by 8 bases, with 17 bases between the two germline ends. Per the germline V gene, CDR1 is MGHRA and CDR2 is YSYEKL. This CDR3 has 15 amino acids. As DNA, the CDR3 is TGCGCCAGCAGCCAAGTATGGGGGGTCGGAGGGGAAGCTTTCTTT. It specifies CASSQVWGVGGEAFF.

Ten or more counts support this clonotype. V is TRBV28 and J is TRBJ1-1, with a possible D match to TRBD1 (5 bases). Germline assignment: CDR1 MDHEN and CDR2 SYDVKM. Trimming shortened V by 3 bases and J by 2 bases, and 10 bases separated the two germline ends. This CDR3 is built from 14 residues. The CDR3 nucleotides are TGTGCCAGCAGTTTTTCAGGGATAAACACTGAAGCTTTCTTT. This sequence encodes CASSFSGINTEAFF.

This clonotype was seen many times. The rearrangement uses TRBV27 and TRBJ2-1; the D gene is possibly TRBD1 (5 bases). Deletions cut 6 bases from V and 9 bases from J, with 21 bases between. The CDR3 consists of 15 residues. Per the germline V gene, CDR1 is MNHEY and CDR2 is SMNVEV (reference sequence). The CDR3 reads CASSPQGPNFGEQFF. The CDR3 DNA reads as TGTGCCAGCAGCCCCCAGGGTCCAAACTTTGGTGAGCAGTTCTTC.

This clonotype was counted at least ten times. The chain carries TRBV7-2 and TRBJ2-7; the D is unclear. The CDR3 length is 16 residues. V dropped 5 bases and J dropped 2 bases, with 19 bases sitting between them. Germline CDR1 reads SGHTA; CDR2 reads FQGNSA. The CDR3 loop is CASSQTGSGPPYEQYF. CDR3 coding DNA: TGTGCCAGCAGCCAGACCGGGTCCGGTCCTCCCTACGAGCAGTACTTC.

This clonotype appeared a few times. The rearrangement links TRBV6-2 or TRBV6-3 to TRBJ1-2; no firm D call. The CDR3 extends over 12 amino acids. The germline V gene encodes CDR1 MNHEY and CDR2 SVGEGT. V was shortened by 7 bases and J by 8 bases, with 14 bases between the two germline ends. In DNA form, the CDR3 reads TGTGCCAGCACTAAACCTTGGGAGGGCTACACCTTC. Its protein product is CASTKPWEGYTF.

In this sample, this clonotype turned up many times. The chain carries TRBV7-9 and TRBJ1-1; 7 bases map to TRBD1. Germline V gene lookup returns CDR1 SEHNR and CDR2 FQNEAQ (reference sequence). V gave up 1 base and J gave up 3 bases; unmatched junction bases: 8. This CDR3 is built from 16 residues. The CDR3 nucleotides read TGTGCCAGCAGCTTAGGACAGGGACGTAGTGACACTGAAGCTTTCTTT. Translated, it gives CASSLGQGRSDTEAFF.

This clonotype has only a few counts. The chain links TRBV7-2 to TRBJ2-2; TRBD2 might be the D (6 bases). This CDR3 is 15 amino acids long. Trimming pared 5 bases from V and 4 bases from J, leaving 14 bases between. Germline CDR1 reads SGHTA; CDR2 reads FQGNSA. CDR3: CASSRSRDLTGELFF. CDR3 bases: TGTGCCAGCAGCCGTTCGCGGGACCTCACCGGGGAGCTGTTTTTT.